Sequencing of this TCR beta chain was carried out in a study of blood T cell repertoires in COVID-19. Study-level background: Samples came from the United States, Italy and Spain, spanning acute and convalescent COVID-19. The cDNA or gDNA used as material had been derived from T cells, B-cell-depleted T cells, or PBMCs.

Trimming removed 1 base at V and 4 bases at J, with 21 bases between. This CDR3 is 18 amino acids long. Per the germline V gene, CDR1 is LGHDT and CDR2 is YNNKEL (reference sequence). In the study's own analysis: Reference gene primers were amplified, and this amplification served to estimate nucleated cell counts. TCRdb keeps only in-frame clones here, not all; method: immunoSEQ multiplex PCR. The DNA was the basis for D and trimming; V, J and clone size are from that table. The sample carries 16,000 or so clones, around 87% recorded once. This chain joins TRBV3-1 (or the pseudogene TRBV3-2) and TRBJ2-3; D remains ambiguous. This clonotype originated in a human donor in a cohort sampled during active COVID-19. What was sequenced was peripheral blood. The CDR3 DNA is TGTGCCAGCAGCCAAGCCGAGACAAGACCGCCACTCGCAGATACGCAGTATTTT. This encodes CASSQAETRPPLADTQYF.